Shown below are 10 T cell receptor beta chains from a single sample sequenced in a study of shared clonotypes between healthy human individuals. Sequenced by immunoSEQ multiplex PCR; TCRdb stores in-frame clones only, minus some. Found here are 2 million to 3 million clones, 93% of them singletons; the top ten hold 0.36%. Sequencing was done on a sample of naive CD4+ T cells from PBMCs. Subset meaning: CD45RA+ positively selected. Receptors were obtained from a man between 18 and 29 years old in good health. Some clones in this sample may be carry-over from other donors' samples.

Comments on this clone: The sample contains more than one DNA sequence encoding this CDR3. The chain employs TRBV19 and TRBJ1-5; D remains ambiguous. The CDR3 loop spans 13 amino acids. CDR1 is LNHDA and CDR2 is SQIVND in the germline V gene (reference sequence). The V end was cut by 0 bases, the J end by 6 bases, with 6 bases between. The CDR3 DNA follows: TGTGCCAGTAGTATAGATGGGAGTCAGCCCCAGCATTTT. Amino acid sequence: CASSIDGSQPQHF.

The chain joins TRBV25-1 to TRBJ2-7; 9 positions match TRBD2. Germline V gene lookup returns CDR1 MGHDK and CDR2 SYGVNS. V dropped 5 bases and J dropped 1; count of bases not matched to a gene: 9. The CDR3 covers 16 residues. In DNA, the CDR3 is TGTGCCAGCAGTCCGACAGGGACTAGCCGGTCCTACGAGCAGTACTTC. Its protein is CASSPTGTSRSYEQYF.

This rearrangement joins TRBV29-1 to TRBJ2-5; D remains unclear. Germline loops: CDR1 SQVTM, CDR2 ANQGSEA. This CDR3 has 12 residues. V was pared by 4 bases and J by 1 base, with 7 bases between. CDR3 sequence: CSVGLSQETQYF. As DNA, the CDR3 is TGCAGCGTTGGTCTCAGCCAAGAGACCCAGTACTTC.

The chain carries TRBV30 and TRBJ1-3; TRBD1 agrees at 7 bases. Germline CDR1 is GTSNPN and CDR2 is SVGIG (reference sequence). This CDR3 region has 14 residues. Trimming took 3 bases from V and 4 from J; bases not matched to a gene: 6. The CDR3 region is CAWSPGTAGNTIYF. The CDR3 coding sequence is TGTGCCTGGAGCCCCGGGACAGCGGGAAACACCATATATTTT.

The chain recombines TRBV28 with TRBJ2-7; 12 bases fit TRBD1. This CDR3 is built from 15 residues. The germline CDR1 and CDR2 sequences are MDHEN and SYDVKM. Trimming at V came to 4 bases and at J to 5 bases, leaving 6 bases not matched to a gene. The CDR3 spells CASSSLGQGADEQYF. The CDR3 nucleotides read TGTGCCAGCAGTTCCTTGGGACAGGGGGCTGACGAGCAGTACTTC.

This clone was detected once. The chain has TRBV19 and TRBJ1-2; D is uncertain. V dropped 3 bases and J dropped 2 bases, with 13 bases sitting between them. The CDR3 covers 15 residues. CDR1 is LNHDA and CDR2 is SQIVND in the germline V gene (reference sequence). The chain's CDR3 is CASSIIRGSNYGYTF. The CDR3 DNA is TGTGCCAGTAGTATCATTCGCGGCAGCAACTATGGCTACACCTTC.

This CDR3 reads CASSSSGANQPQHF. The CDR3 DNA is TGTGCCAGTAGTTCTTCAGGAGCAAATCAGCCCCAGCATTTT. The rearrangement links TRBV19 to TRBJ1-5; D call uncertain. Trimming stripped 5 bases from V and 4 bases from J, with 12 bases between. The germline V gene has CDR1 LNHDA and CDR2 SQIVND (reference sequence). CDR3 length: 14 amino acids.

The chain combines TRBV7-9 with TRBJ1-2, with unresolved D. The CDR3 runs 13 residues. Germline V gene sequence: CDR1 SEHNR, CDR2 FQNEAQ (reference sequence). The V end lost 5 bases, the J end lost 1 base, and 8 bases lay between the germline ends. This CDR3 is CASSQGRNYGYTF. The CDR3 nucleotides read TGTGCCAGCAGCCAAGGACGTAACTATGGCTACACCTTC.

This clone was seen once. As DNA, the CDR3 is TGCGCCAGCAGCTTACCGGGACAGAGAAATGAGCAGTTCTTC. Its translation: CASSLPGQRNEQFF. The chain is built from TRBV5-1 and TRBJ2-1; TRBD1 matches 7 bases. With 2 bases clipped from V and 7 bases from J, the junction kept 6 bases outside the gene matches. Germline loops: CDR1 SGHRS, CDR2 YFSETQ. The CDR3 is made up of 14 amino acids.

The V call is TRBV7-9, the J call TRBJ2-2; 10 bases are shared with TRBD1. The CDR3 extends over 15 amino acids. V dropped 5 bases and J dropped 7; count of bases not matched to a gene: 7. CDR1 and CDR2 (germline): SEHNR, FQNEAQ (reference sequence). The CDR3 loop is CASSATGGRIGELFF. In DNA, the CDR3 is TGTGCCAGCAGCGCGACAGGGGGCAGGATCGGGGAGCTGTTTTTT.